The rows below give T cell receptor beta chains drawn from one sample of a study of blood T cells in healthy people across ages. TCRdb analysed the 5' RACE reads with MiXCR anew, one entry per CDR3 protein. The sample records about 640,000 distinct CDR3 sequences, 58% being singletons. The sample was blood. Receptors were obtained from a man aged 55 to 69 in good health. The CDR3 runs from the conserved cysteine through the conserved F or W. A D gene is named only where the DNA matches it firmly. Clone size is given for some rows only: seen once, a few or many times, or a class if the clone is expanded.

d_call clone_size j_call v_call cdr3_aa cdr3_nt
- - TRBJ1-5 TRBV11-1 CASSILLGQNNQPQHF TGTGCCAGCAGCATACTACTCGGACAGAACAATCAGCCCCAGCATTTT
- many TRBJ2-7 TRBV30 CAWTPLGSSYEQYF TGTGCCTGGACCCCCCTTGGCAGCTCCTACGAGCAGTACTTC
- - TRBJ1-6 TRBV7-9 CASSRESAPLHF TGTGCCAGCAGCCGAGAGTCTGCACCCCTCCACTTT
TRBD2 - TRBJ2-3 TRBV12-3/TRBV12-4 CASTWGGGTDTQYF TGTGCCAGCACCTGGGGCGGGGGAACAGATACGCAGTATTTT
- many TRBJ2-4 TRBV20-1 CSASGLAKNIQYF TGCAGTGCCAGCGGGTTAGCCAAAAACATTCAGTACTTC
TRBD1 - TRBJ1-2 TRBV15 CATSRDLGQGVEGYTF TGTGCCACCAGCAGAGACTTAGGACAGGGCGTTGAGGGCTACACCTTC
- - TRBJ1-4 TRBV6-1 CASSEAKSTNEKLFF TGTGCCAGCAGTGAAGCTAAATCAACTAATGAAAAACTGTTTTTT
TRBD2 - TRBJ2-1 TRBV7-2 CASSIGGASYNEQFF TGTGCCAGCAGCATCGGGGGGGCGTCCTACAATGAGCAGTTCTTC
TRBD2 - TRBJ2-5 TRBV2 CASPGLAGGETQYF TGTGCCAGCCCGGGACTAGCGGGGGGCGAGACCCAGTACTTC
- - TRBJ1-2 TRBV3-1 CASSQDREFTGYGYTF TGTGCCAGCAGCCAAGATCGGGAGTTTACTGGCTATGGCTACACCTTC
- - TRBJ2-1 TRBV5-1 CASSLGAGVLGEQFF TGCGCCAGCAGCTTGGGGGCAGGAGTTTTGGGTGAGCAGTTCTTC
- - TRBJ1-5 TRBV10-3 CAISESRGADDQPQHF TGTGCCATCAGTGAGTCACGGGGGGCCGACGATCAGCCCCAGCATTTT
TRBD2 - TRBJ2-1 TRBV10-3 CAISYLAGMEEQFF TGTGCCATCAGTTATCTAGCGGGGATGGAGGAGCAGTTCTTC
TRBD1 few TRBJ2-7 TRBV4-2 CASSVQGAAYEQYF TGTGCCAGCTCTGTACAGGGGGCAGCCTACGAGCAGTACTTC
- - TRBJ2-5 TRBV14 CVSSQLGETQYF TGTGTCAGCAGCCAATTGGGGGAGACCCAGTACTTC
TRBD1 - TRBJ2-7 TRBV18 CASSSRDRVAHEQYF TGTGCCAGCTCATCCCGGGACAGGGTGGCCCACGAGCAGTACTTC
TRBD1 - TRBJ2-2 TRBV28 CASSSPGDRDTGELFF TGTGCCAGCAGTTCACCGGGGGACAGGGACACCGGGGAGCTGTTTTTT
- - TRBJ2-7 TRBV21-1 CASSKGEQGYEQYF TGTGCCAGCAGCAAAGGGGAACAGGGCTACGAGCAGTACTTC
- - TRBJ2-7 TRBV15 CATSRERSYEQYF TGTGCCACCAGCAGAGAAAGGTCCTACGAGCAGTACTTC
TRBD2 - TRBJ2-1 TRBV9 CASSATAGTSGGGYNEQFF TGTGCCAGCAGCGCCACAGCCGGGACTAGCGGGGGGGGCTACAATGAGCAGTTCTTC
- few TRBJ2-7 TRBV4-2 CASSHSERDTQYF TGTGCCAGCAGCCATTCAGAGAGGGACACTCAGTACTTC
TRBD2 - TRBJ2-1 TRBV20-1 CRTGTSGGNEQFF TGCAGAACCGGGACTAGCGGGGGCAATGAGCAGTTCTTC
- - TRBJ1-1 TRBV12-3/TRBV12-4 CASNSAGYTEAFF TGTGCCAGCAATAGCGCTGGGTACACTGAAGCTTTCTTT
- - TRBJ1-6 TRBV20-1 CSAGRTDSPLHF TGCAGTGCTGGCCGGACAGATTCACCCCTCCACTTT
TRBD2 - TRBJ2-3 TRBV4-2 CASSQDWVGGDTQYF TGTGCCAGCAGCCAAGATTGGGTCGGGGGGGATACGCAGTATTTT
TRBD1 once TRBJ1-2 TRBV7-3 CASSPDRYTPCTF TGTGCCAGCAGCCCGGACAGGTACACTCCTTGCACCTTC
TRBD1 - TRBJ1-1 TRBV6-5 CASSTRQGDTEAFF TGTGCCAGCAGTACACGACAGGGTGACACTGAAGCTTTCTTT
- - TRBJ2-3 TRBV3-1 CASSQDLGLLPTDTQYF TGTGCCAGCAGCCAAGATTTAGGCCTACTACCTACAGATACGCAGTATTTT
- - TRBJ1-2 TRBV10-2 CASSESRLGNYGYTF TGCGCCAGCAGTGAGTCGCGGTTGGGGAACTATGGCTACACCTTC
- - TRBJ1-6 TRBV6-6 CASSGMDQNNSPLHF TGTGCCAGCAGCGGCATGGACCAAAATAATTCACCCCTCCACTTT
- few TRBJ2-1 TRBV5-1 CASRSTDNEQFF TGCGCCAGCAGGAGCACAGACAATGAGCAGTTCTTC
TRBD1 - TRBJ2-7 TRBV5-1 CASSADRVLGEQYF TGCGCCAGCAGCGCGGACAGGGTACTGGGGGAGCAGTACTTC
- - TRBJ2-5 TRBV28 CASSSGQRETQYF TGTGCCAGCAGTTCTGGACAGAGAGAGACCCAGTACTTC
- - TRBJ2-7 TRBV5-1 CASSLGENSYEQYF TGCGCCAGCAGCTTAGGAGAGAACTCCTACGAGCAGTACTTC
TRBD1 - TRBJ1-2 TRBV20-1 CSAGGQGTENYGYTF TGCAGTGCTGGAGGACAGGGCACCGAGAACTATGGCTACACCTTC
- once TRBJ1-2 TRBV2 CASSVSQSYGYTF TGTGCCAGCAGTGTCAGCCAGAGCTATGGCTACACCTTC
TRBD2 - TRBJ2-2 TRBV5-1 CASSPLIAGDAGELFF TGCGCCAGCAGCCCTCTGATAGCGGGGGACGCCGGGGAGCTGTTTTTT
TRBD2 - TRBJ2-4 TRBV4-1 CASSQVEGVNVTSGENIQYF TGCGCCAGCAGCCAAGTCGAGGGGGTTAACGTAACTAGCGGGGAAAACATTCAGTACTTC
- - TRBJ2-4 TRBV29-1 CSVRTDKNIQYF TGCAGCGTTAGGACAGACAAAAACATTCAGTACTTC
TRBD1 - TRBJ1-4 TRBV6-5 CASSYLTGTGNEKLFF TGTGCCAGCAGTTACCTTACCGGGACAGGAAATGAAAAACTGTTTTTT
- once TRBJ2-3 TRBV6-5 CASSYKGGLADTQYF TGTGCCAGCAGTTACAAGGGGGGGCTCGCGGATACGCAGTATTTT
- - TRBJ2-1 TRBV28 CASRGARTALEQFF TGTGCCAGCAGGGGGGCCAGGACGGCCCTTGAGCAGTTCTTC
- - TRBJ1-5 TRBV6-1 CASSPQGVSNQPQHF TGTGCCAGCAGTCCCCAAGGGGTTAGCAATCAGCCCCAGCATTTT
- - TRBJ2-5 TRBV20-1 CSAMILQETQYF TGCAGTGCTATGATCCTCCAAGAGACCCAGTACTTC
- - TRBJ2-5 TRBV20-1 CSARATQGPRETQYF TGCAGTGCTAGAGCTACACAGGGACCGAGGGAGACCCAGTACTTC